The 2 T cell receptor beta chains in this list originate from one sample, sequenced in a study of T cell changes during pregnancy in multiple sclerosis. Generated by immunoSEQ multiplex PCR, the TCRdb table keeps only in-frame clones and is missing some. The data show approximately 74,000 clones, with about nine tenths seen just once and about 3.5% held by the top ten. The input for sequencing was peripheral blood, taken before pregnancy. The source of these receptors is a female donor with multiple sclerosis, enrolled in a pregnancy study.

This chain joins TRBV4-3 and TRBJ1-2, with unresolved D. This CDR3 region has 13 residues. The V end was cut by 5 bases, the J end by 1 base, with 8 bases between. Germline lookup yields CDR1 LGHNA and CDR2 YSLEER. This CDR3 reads CASSRAGNYGYTF. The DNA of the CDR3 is TGCGCCAGCAGCAGGGCGGGTAACTATGGCTACACCTTC.

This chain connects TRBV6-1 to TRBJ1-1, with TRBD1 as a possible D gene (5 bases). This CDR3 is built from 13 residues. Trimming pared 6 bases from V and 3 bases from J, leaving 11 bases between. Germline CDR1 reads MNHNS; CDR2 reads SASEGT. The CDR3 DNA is TGTGCCAGCAGGATCAGGGTGGACACTGAAGCTTTCTTT. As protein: CASRIRVDTEAFF.